This T cell receptor beta chain was identified in a study of blood T cell repertoires in COVID-19. Study information: The analysed material was cDNA or gDNA that came from T cells, B-cell-depleted T cells, or PBMCs.

V lost 6 bases and J lost 7; bases outside the gene matches: 8. Germline CDR1 and CDR2: ENHRY and SYGVKD. The CDR3 is 14 amino acids. Measured with immunoSEQ multiplex PCR; TCRdb has only the in-frame clones, and not every one. The sample yields about 200,000 clones, roughly nine tenths seen once. This receptor was obtained from a woman between 65 and 79 years old with acute or convalescent COVID-19. This rearrangement joins TRBV10-3 to TRBJ1-2; 10 bases are shared with TRBD1. Sequences were obtained from peripheral blood. The CDR3 loop reads CAIREGQGVGGYTF. In DNA form, the CDR3 reads TGTGCCATCAGGGAAGGACAGGGGGTTGGTGGCTACACCTTC.